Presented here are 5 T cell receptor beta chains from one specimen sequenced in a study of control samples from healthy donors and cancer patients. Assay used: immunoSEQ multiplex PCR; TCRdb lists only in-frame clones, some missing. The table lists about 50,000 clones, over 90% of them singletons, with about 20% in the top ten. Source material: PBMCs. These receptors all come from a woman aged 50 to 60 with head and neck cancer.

DNA of the CDR3: TGTGCCAGTAGTATTCGACAGGGGGCTGGAAACACCATATATTTT. The encoded protein is CASSIRQGAGNTIYF. The chain couples TRBV19 to TRBJ1-3, with TRBD1 identical over 9 bases. This CDR3 is 15 amino acids long. The germline V gene encodes CDR1 LNHDA and CDR2 SQIVND (reference sequence). V lost 3 bases and J lost 2; bases outside the gene matches: 2.

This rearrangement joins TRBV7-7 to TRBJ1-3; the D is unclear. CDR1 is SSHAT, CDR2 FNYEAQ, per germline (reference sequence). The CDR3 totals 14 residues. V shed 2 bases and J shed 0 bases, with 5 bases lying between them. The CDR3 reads CASSLSNSGNTIYF. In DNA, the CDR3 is TGTGCCAGCAGCTTAAGTAACTCTGGAAACACCATATATTTT.

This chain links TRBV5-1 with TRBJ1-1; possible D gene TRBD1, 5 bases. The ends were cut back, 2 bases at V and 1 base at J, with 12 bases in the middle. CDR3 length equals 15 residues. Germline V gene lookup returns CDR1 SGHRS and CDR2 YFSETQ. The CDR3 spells CASSFQGSENTEAFF. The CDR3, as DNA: TGCGCCAGCAGCTTTCAGGGATCTGAGAACACTGAAGCTTTCTTT.

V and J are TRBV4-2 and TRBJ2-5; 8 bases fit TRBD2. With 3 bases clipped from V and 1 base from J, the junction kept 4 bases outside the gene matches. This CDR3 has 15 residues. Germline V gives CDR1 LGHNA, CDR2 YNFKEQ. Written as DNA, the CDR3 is TGTGCCAGCAGCCAGGGCGGGGGGCTCCAAGAGACCCAGTACTTC. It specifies CASSQGGGLQETQYF.

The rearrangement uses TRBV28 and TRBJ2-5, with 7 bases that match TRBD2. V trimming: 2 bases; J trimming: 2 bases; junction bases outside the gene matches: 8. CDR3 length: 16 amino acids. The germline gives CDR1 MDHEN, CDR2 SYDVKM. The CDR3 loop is CASSLGSGGWQETQYF. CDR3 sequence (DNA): TGTGCCAGCAGTTTAGGGTCGGGGGGTTGGCAAGAGACCCAGTACTTC.